The next 23 T cell receptor beta chains were all read from a single sample in a study of T-cell reconstitution after alpha-beta-depleted transplantation in children. Researchers prepared the TCRbeta library using unique molecular identifiers, the study reports. TCRdb called the PCR reads again in MiXCR, with one record for every CDR3 protein. The repertoire includes some 180,000 distinct CDR3 sequences, roughly 6.6% of them detected once, and 5.5% to 6.5% sits in the top ten. Sequenced material: PBMCs, taken before TCRalphabeta/CD19-depleted stem cell transplant. The receptors were gathered from a boy aged 2 to 9 with acute lymphoblastic leukemia, due to receive a stem cell transplant.

This clonotype appeared a few times. The chain carries TRBV5-1 and TRBJ2-3; unclear D gene. CDR1 SGHRS and CDR2 YFSETQ come from the germline V gene. The CDR3 is made up of 13 amino acids. V was pared by 3 bases and J by 6 bases, with 11 bases between. In DNA, the CDR3 is TGCGCCAGCAGCTCCCCATCTCTCGATACGCAGTATTTT. Its translation is CASSSPSLDTQYF.

This clonotype showed up many times. The J gene is TRBJ2-7, the V gene TRBV28, with D uncertain. Looked up from germline, CDR1 is MDHEN and CDR2 is SYDVKM. V was clipped by 2 bases and J by 2 bases, with 16 bases between them. There are 16 residues in the CDR3. As DNA, the CDR3 is TGTGCCAGCAGTTTAGGGAACTCTGCGGCAACCTACGAGCAGTACTTC. It translates to CASSLGNSAATYEQYF.

This clonotype was detected only a few times. The rearrangement joins TRBV2 to TRBJ1-1, with D possibly matching TRBD1 (5 bases). The CDR3 runs to 14 residues. Germline CDR1 SNHLY, CDR2 FYNNEI. V lost 7 bases to trimming and J lost 6 bases, with 18 bases between them. The CDR3, as DNA: TGTGCCAGCAACCCCCAGGGAAGGGTCGCTGAAGCTTTCTTT. Residues: CASNPQGRVAEAFF. Full variable domain (remainder filled in from reference TRBV2 and TRBJ1-1): EPEVTQTPSHQVTQMGQEVILRCVPISNHLYFYWYRQILGQKVEFLVSFYNNEISEKSEIFDDQFSVERPDGSNFTLKIRSTKLEDSAMYFCASNPQGRVAEAFFGQGTRLTVV.

This chain uses TRBV28 with TRBJ2-1, with TRBD2 identical over 8 bases. V lost 6 bases, J lost 5 bases, and 12 bases stayed unmatched. Per the germline V gene, CDR1 is MDHEN and CDR2 is SYDVKM. This CDR3 contains 16 residues. CDR3 in DNA: TGTGCCAGCAGACTCAGGACTAGCCCGACGGACAATGAGCAGTTCTTC. Translated: CASRLRTSPTDNEQFF.

This clonotype was recorded at least ten times. J is TRBJ2-5 and V is TRBV29-1; TRBD1 is a possible D gene (6 bases). Trimming stripped 7 bases from V and 3 bases from J, with 12 bases between. The CDR3 has 12 residues. Germline V gene lookup returns CDR1 SQVTM and CDR2 ANQGSEA. The CDR3 DNA reads TGCAGCGGGTTTTGGACAGAAGAGACCCAGTACTTC. Amino acids: CSGFWTEETQYF.

This clonotype was seen many times. This chain connects TRBV4-1 to TRBJ2-7, with D hard to call. CDR3 length: 13 amino acids. V was cut by 2 bases and J by 2 bases, with 7 bases left in between. The germline gives CDR1 MGHRA, CDR2 YSYEKL. Written as DNA, the CDR3 is TGCGCCAGCAGCCAACGATTCACCTACGAGCAGTACTTC. Encoded protein: CASSQRFTYEQYF.

This chain joins TRBV4-3 and TRBJ2-3, with 10 bases matching TRBD2. Trimming cost V 1 base and J 2 bases; bases outside gene matches: 3. The CDR3 loop spans 16 amino acids. Germline CDR1 LGHNA, CDR2 YSLEER. The CDR3, as DNA: TGCGCCAGCAGCCAAGGCCTAGCGGGGGTCACAGATACGCAGTATTTT. Its translation is CASSQGLAGVTDTQYF.

The CDR3 sequence: CASSPTVQETQYF. The CDR3, as DNA: TGCGCCAGCAGCCCTACCGTACAAGAGACCCAGTACTTC. The chain links TRBV5-1 to TRBJ2-5; D call uncertain. V was clipped by 4 bases and J by 2 bases, with 9 bases between them. Germline CDR1 SGHRS, CDR2 YFSETQ. CDR3 length: 13 residues.

The chain links TRBV7-6 to TRBJ2-7; the match to TRBD1 covers 7 bases. The CDR3 contains 16 residues. From germline, CDR1 is SGHVS and CDR2 FNYEAQ. After removal of 6 bases from V and 1 base from J, the junction contained 12 bases not matched to a gene. Written as DNA, the CDR3 is TGTGCCAGCAGTCTAGGAAGGACAGGCCTATCCTACGAGCAGTACTTC. This sequence encodes CASSLGRTGLSYEQYF.

This clonotype has just a few counts. The rearrangement uses TRBV27 and TRBJ2-4; D is unresolved. The V gene's germline CDR1 is MNHEY and CDR2 SMNVEV (reference sequence). CDR3 length equals 13 residues. Between the trimmed V and J ends, which lost 6 bases and 2 bases, there was a span of 8 bases. The CDR3 DNA follows: TGTGCCAGCAGCCCCTCCCCCAAAAACATTCAGTACTTC. It yields the protein CASSPSPKNIQYF.

In this sample, this clonotype turned up many times. This rearrangement joins TRBV21-1 to TRBJ2-7; TRBD2, the table's D call, was not compared with the DNA. TRBV21-1 represents a pseudogene. This CDR3 has 16 residues. DNA for the CDR3: TGTGCTGAGGGAGGACTAGCGGGAGCTAGCTCCTACGAGCAGTACTTC. Protein sequence: CAEGGLAGASSYEQYF.

The rearrangement links TRBV7-2 to TRBJ2-1, with TRBD1 matching over 8 bases. CDR1 and CDR2 (germline): SGHTA, FQGNSA. This CDR3 contains 17 residues. The ends lost 5 bases at V and 5 bases at J; junction bases unmatched: 14. The CDR3 loop reads CASSRTTDRAFNNEQFF. For the CDR3, the DNA is TGTGCCAGCAGCCGCACGACGGACAGGGCGTTCAACAATGAGCAGTTCTTC.

At least ten counts were recorded for this clonotype. The V call is TRBV7-9, the J call TRBJ2-1, with 14 bases that match TRBD2. The germline V gene has CDR1 SEHNR and CDR2 FQNEAQ (reference sequence). With V trimmed by 2 bases and J by 8 bases, 14 bases remained unmatched. This CDR3 is 19 amino acids long. The CDR3 DNA follows: TGTGCCAGCAGCTTACGTTGGAGGGGGACGGGACTAGCGGGAGATGAGCAGTTCTTC. Translating it yields CASSLRWRGTGLAGDEQFF.

This clonotype was recorded at least ten times. The V gene is TRBV5-1, the J gene TRBJ2-5; TRBD1 matches 7 bases. The V and J ends lost 4 bases and 5 bases, in that order; junction bases with no gene match: 8. Germline V gene lookup returns CDR1 SGHRS and CDR2 YFSETQ. The CDR3 runs 14 residues. The CDR3 sequence: CASSPGQVWETQYF. The CDR3 region has the DNA TGCGCCAGCAGCCCCGGACAGGTCTGGGAGACCCAGTACTTC.

In its sample, this clonotype was seen many times. The chain links TRBV12-3 or TRBV12-4 to TRBJ2-1, with D possibly matching TRBD2 (5 bases). The germline V and J ends were trimmed by 3 bases and 14 bases, with 14 bases remaining between them. CDR3 length equals 12 residues. This chain's CDR3 is CASSLGSGLKFF. The DNA for the CDR3 is TGTGCCAGCAGTTTGGGGTCGGGGTTGAAGTTCTTC.

This clonotype was counted ten times or more. The chain links TRBV3-1 to TRBJ2-1; 8 nucleotides agree with TRBD2. V was pared by 3 bases and J by 7 bases, with 8 bases of the junction left unmatched. CDR3 length equals 15 residues. Germline V gene lookup returns CDR1 LGHDT and CDR2 YNNKEL (reference sequence). CDR3 region: CASSHPGGAPNEQFF. CDR3 nucleotides: TGTGCCAGCAGCCACCCCGGGGGGGCACCGAATGAGCAGTTCTTC.

In this sample, this clonotype turned up a few times. The genes are TRBV20-1 and TRBJ1-2; D not resolved. With 0 bases removed from V and 3 bases from J, the gap between germline ends came to 14 bases. The CDR3 totals 15 residues. Per germline, CDR1 DFQATT and CDR2 SNEGSKA (reference sequence). CDR3 amino acids: CSARERARRYYGYTF. In DNA, the CDR3 is TGCAGTGCTAGAGAACGGGCCAGGAGATACTATGGCTACACCTTC.

There are many counts of this clonotype. The chain employs TRBV20-1 and TRBJ2-7, with 11 bases that match TRBD1. From germline, CDR1 is DFQATT and CDR2 SNEGSKA (reference sequence). Trimming cost V 8 bases and J 5 bases; bases outside gene matches: 11. This CDR3 has 14 residues. The CDR3 sequence: CSPEGQGVYDEQYF. In DNA, the CDR3 is TGCAGTCCAGAGGGACAGGGGGTTTACGACGAGCAGTACTTC.

This clonotype appeared a few times. The V and J genes are TRBV30 and TRBJ1-1; possible D gene TRBD1, 5 bases. Germline V gene data show CDR1 as GTSNPN and CDR2 as SVGIG (reference sequence). This CDR3 comprises 11 residues. V was pared by 3 bases and J by 7 bases, with 9 bases between. The CDR3 region has the DNA TGTGCCTGGAGAGGAGACAGTGAAGCTTTCTTT. Encoded protein: CAWRGDSEAFF.

This clonotype was picked up many times. The chain uses TRBV7-9 and TRBJ2-7, with D hard to call. V gave up 1 base and J gave up 6 bases, with 13 bases separating them. The CDR3 extends over 14 amino acids. In germline, CDR1 is SEHNR, CDR2 FQNEAQ (reference sequence). Here the CDR3 DNA reads TGTGCCAGCAGCTTAGGTGGCCCTGCCTTCGAGCAGTACTTC. This translates into CASSLGGPAFEQYF.

Ten or more counts support this clonotype. This rearrangement joins TRBV7-8 to TRBJ2-2; 7 bases match TRBD1. The CDR3 has 14 residues. The germline V gene has CDR1 SGHVS and CDR2 FQNEAQ. With V trimmed by 6 bases and J by 6 bases, 7 bases remained unmatched. In DNA form, the CDR3 reads TGTGCCAGCAGTAATCAACAGGGGTCCGGGGAGCTGTTTTTT. It yields the protein CASSNQQGSGELFF. Supplemented by reference TRBV7-8 and TRBJ2-2, the full variable domain reads GAGVSQSPRYKVAKRGQDVALRCDPISGHVSLFWYQQALGQGPEFLTYFQNEAQLDKSGLPSDRFFAERPEGSVSTLKIQRTQQEDSAVYLCASSNQQGSGELFFGEGSRLTVL.

This clonotype came up many times. The chain recombines TRBV27 with TRBJ2-7, with D unclear. The V and J ends lost 4 bases and 2 bases respectively, with 9 bases between them. In germline, CDR1 is MNHEY, CDR2 SMNVEV (reference sequence). The length of the CDR3 is 13 residues. CDR3 residues: CASSSSNPYEQYF. CDR3 DNA: TGTGCCAGCAGTTCCAGTAACCCCTACGAGCAGTACTTC.

This clonotype was detected ten times or more. The chain employs TRBV7-9 and TRBJ2-3; no firm D call. Germline CDR1 SEHNR, CDR2 FQNEAQ (reference sequence). Trimming took 3 bases from V and 4 from J, leaving 8 bases between them. CDR3 length: 13 residues. Here the CDR3 reads CASSFYGSDTQYF. In nucleotides, the CDR3 is TGTGCCAGCAGCTTTTACGGCTCAGATACGCAGTATTTT.